Detailed here is one T cell receptor (beta chain). The target of this receptor is not known. No much larger clonotype is one base removed from it; base qualities were not supplied. This record comes from a study of immune evolution from preneoplasia to lung adenocarcinoma (TCRdb year 2021). For context, the study as a whole: Immune contexture across lung adenocarcinoma precursors and invasive adenocarcinoma was profiled using immune gene expression, TCR sequencing and multiplex immunofluorescence. Resected precursor lesions (AAH, AIS, MIA) and invasive adenocarcinomas were each compared against paired morphologically normal lung tissue. Sample size was determined by specimen availability and not by a prior power calculation. The immune data were integrated with whole exome sequencing and methylation data from the same cohort of nodules. In total, the cohort included 50 to 60 patients with pulmonary nodules, all of whom underwent surgical resection. The TCR sequencing data were obtained from 51 patients. The study reported that under 110 samples were used for TCR sequencing. POLYSOLVER was used to infer Class I HLA alleles from exome data, and LOHHLA was used to detect allele-specific HLA loss. The full study reports these points: Normal lung showed the highest clonality, whereas later-stage lesions appeared to have higher T cell density and diversity but lower clonality. Top T cell clone frequencies were highest in normal lung and appeared to decrease progressively from AAH through AIS, MIA and invasive adenocarcinoma. The findings rested on association rather than direct causation, and larger cohorts with long-term follow-up and longitudinal biopsies were considered necessary. Because all patients were from Japan and China, applicability to Western populations was uncertain.

CDR1 MNHNY and CDR2 SVGAGI are derived from the germline V gene (reference sequence). The CDR3 starts with the cysteine, ends with the phenylalanine, and has 14 residues. This entry keeps only the CDR3 DNA: 42 bases, framed from base 1. The junction carries 14 bases between V and J, which are trimmed by 7 bases and 1 base respectively. Patients underwent resection in Japan or China between about 2013 and 2018. Two lung cancer pathologists independently reviewed H&E slides to confirm the histologic diagnosis of every case. FFPE tissue was used for DNA isolation with the AllPrep DNA/RNA FFPE Kit. Using the immunoSEQ hsTCRbeta Kit, TCR beta CDR3 regions were sequenced from DNA. Regarding the original processing steps: The ImmunoSEQ Analyzer was used to analyse the TCR sequencing data. T cell clonality was defined as 1 minus Pielou's evenness computed on productive rearrangements. To measure T cell diversity, the inverse Simpson index was applied to productive templates. T cell density was expressed as TCR beta template counts normalized to usable DNA, with usable DNA estimated by amplifying and sequencing housekeeping genes. TCR metrics were compared across histologic stages using two-sided Kruskal-Wallis tests. TCRdb took over this immuneACCESS table, retaining in-frame rearrangements with V and J assigned. Such tables are incomplete; in checked studies, under half of the missing clones stem from an unresolved V gene, and the remainder is unexplained. The DNA gave D and trimming, while V, J and clone size come from that table. This sample lists thousands of clones; 70% to 80% were detected once. The ten largest clones represent less than 25% of the sample.

Material: FFPE adjacent normal lung tissue. The chain uses TRBV6-6 and TRBJ2-7; tentative D gene TRBD2, with 7 bases matching. This receptor was obtained from a person aged 55-80 years with lung adenocarcinoma. The bases read TGTGCCAGCACCGAAAAGGGGGGGTCCTACGAGCAGTACTTC. Its product reads: CASTEKGGSYEQYF.